This entry features one T cell receptor beta chain sequence. What it binds is unknown. Profiled with immunoSEQ multiplex PCR; TCRdb holds only in-frame clones, not every one. This table has over 140,000 clones, roughly 90% appearing once. This CDR3 contains 15 residues. Trimming removed 4 bases from V and 3 bases from J, with 13 bases in between. CDR1 SNHLY and CDR2 FYNNEI come from the germline V gene. The sample originates from a study of T cell responses to AZD1222 COVID-19 vaccine. Study-wide results and caveats: The span of vaccine-associated CD4 TCRs extended across spike, with dominance at 160-218 and 743-854.

The V call is TRBV2, the J call TRBJ2-1, with unresolved D. The sample in question was peripheral blood, obtained on day 0 of AZD1222 vaccination. The source is an adult in good health. CDR3: CASSGARNRYNEQFF. The CDR3 nucleotides read TGTGCCAGCAGTGGGGCGCGGAATCGCTACAATGAGCAGTTCTTC. The whole variable domain, filled in from reference TRBV2 and TRBJ2-1, reads EPEVTQTPSHQVTQMGQEVILRCVPISNHLYFYWYRQILGQKVEFLVSFYNNEISEKSEIFDDQFSVERPDGSNFTLKIRSTKLEDSAMYFCASSGARNRYNEQFFGPGTRLTVL.